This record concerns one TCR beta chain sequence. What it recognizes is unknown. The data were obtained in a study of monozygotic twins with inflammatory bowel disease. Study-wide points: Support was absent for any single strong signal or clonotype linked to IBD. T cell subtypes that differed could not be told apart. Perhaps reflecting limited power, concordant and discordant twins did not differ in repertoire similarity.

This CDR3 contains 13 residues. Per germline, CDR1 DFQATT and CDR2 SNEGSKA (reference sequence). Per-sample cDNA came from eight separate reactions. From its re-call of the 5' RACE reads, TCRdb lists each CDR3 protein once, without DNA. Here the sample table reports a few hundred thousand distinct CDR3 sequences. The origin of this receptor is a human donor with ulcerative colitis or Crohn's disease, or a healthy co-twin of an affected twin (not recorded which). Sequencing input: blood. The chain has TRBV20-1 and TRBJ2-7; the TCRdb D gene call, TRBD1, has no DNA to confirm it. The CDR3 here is CSAGDRLTYEQYF.